Shown below are 30 T cell receptor beta chains from a single sample sequenced in a study of blood T cells in healthy people across ages (dated by TCRdb to between 2015 and 2017). Library construction relied on 5' RACE. TCRdb records Illumina HiSeq 2500 as the sequencer. A second PCR of about 6 to 11 cycles was performed with a sample-barcoded 5' primer and a J-beta primer mix. Using fastp at Q25 and MiXCR, TCRdb reprocessed the public reads and kept productive beta chains. Entries that share a CDR3 protein sequence are merged under the most common genes and DNA. A total of some 900,000 distinct CDR3 sequences appear in this sample, 45% to 50% of them only once. The top ten constitute around 15% of the sample. Sequenced material: blood. The receptors here all came from a young man in good health.

V gene TRBV28 combines with J gene TRBJ2-7, with no clear D. Matching the DNA end better, TRBJ2-5 makes the J call doubtful. The CDR3 consists of 14 residues. Germline CDR1 and CDR2: MDHEN and SYDVKM. The CDR3 nucleotides are TGTGCCAGCAGTTTATGGGACCCCGGGGAGACCCAGTACTTC. Translated: CASSLWDPGETQYF.

The chain recombines TRBV7-9 with TRBJ1-4; 10 positions agree with TRBD1. With V trimmed by 5 bases and J by 10 bases, 10 bases remained unmatched. This CDR3 has 15 amino acids. CDR1 and CDR2 from the germline V gene are SEHNR and FQNEAQ (reference sequence). Here the CDR3 reads CASSGTGTGVRKLFF. CDR3 in DNA: TGTGCCAGCAGCGGAACCGGGACAGGGGTACGAAAACTGTTTTTT.

The chain recombines TRBV4-1 with TRBJ1-4, with a tentative D call TRBD1 (5 bases). The CDR3 is 14 amino acids. V was trimmed by 4 bases and J by 10 bases, leaving 16 bases between them. Germline CDR1 MGHRA, CDR2 YSYEKL. In DNA form, the CDR3 reads TGCGCCAGCAGCCGAGGACCTGCCGGGGGAAAACTGTTTTTT. Translating gives CASSRGPAGGKLFF.

Only a few counts were recorded for this clonotype. The chain employs TRBV20-1 and TRBJ2-6, with D possibly matching TRBD1 (6 bases). CDR1 is DFQATT and CDR2 is SNEGSKA in the germline V gene (reference sequence). V lost 2 bases, J lost 4 bases, and 15 bases lay in between. The CDR3 has 16 amino acids. CDR3 sequence (DNA): TGCAGTGCTAGATACAGGGCCTGGGAAGGGGCCAACGTCCTGACTTTC. Protein sequence: CSARYRAWEGANVLTF.

This clonotype was picked up a small number of times. This chain connects TRBV25-1 to TRBJ2-3; 7 bases line up with TRBD2. Germline V gene sequence: CDR1 MGHDK, CDR2 SYGVNS. Trimming took 7 bases from V and 1 from J; bases not matched to a gene: 5. This CDR3 has 14 amino acids. The CDR3 region has the DNA TGTGCCAGCATGCGACGGGGGGGCACAGATACGCAGTATTTT. Its translation: CASMRRGGTDTQYF.

This sequence joins TRBV6-1 and TRBJ2-1; D not certain. The CDR3 has 15 amino acids. Germline values: CDR1 MNHNS, CDR2 SASEGT. V was cut by 3 bases and J by 0 bases, with 9 bases left in between. Here the CDR3 DNA reads TGTGCCAGCAGTGAGACGGCCAGCTCCTACAATGAGCAGTTCTTC. It translates to CASSETASSYNEQFF.

The V call is TRBV10-3, the J call TRBJ2-5; TRBD1 matches at 10 bases. Judging by the DNA end, TRBJ2-7 fits better; the J call may be wrong. This CDR3 has 15 residues. CDR1 ENHRY and CDR2 SYGVKD come from the germline V gene. This CDR3 reads CAISDWDRGGYEQYF. CDR3 bases: TGTGCCATCAGTGACTGGGACAGGGGAGGCTACGAGCAGTACTTC.

The chain combines TRBV6-6 with TRBJ1-4, with D tentatively TRBD1 (6 bases). The germline gives CDR1 MNHNY, CDR2 SVGAGI (reference sequence). V was shortened by 0 bases and J by 8 bases, with 13 bases between the two germline ends. This CDR3 spans 15 amino acids. Here the CDR3 DNA reads TGTGCCAGCAGTTACTCGGGGGGGCAGGGAGAAAAACTGTTTTTT. Protein sequence: CASSYSGGQGEKLFF.

This clonotype was counted between two and nine times. This chain links TRBV4-2 with TRBJ2-1; D gene unclear. CDR3 length: 14 residues. CDR1 is LGHNA and CDR2 is YNFKEQ in the germline V gene. Trimming shortened V by 3 bases and J by 0 bases, and 6 bases separated the two germline ends. CDR3 coding DNA: TGTGCCAGCAGCCACACCGACTCCTACAATGAGCAGTTCTTC. This translates into CASSHTDSYNEQFF.

V is TRBV15 and J is TRBJ1-5, with TRBD1 matching 8 bases. The CDR3 totals 19 residues. Germline CDR1 LNHNV, CDR2 YYDKDF (reference sequence). Germline trimming cut 0 bases from V and 1 base from J; bases unmatched to any gene: 11. CDR3 DNA sequence: TGTGCCACCAGCAGAGATGGTAGGACAGGGAAGAAGAGCAATCAGCCCCAGCATTTT. Encoded protein: CATSRDGRTGKKSNQPQHF.

Only one count was recorded for this clonotype. The CDR3 sequence: CASSSGAASDTQYF. CDR3 nucleotide sequence: TGTGCCAGCAGTTCCGGCGCCGCGTCAGATACGCAGTATTTT. The rearrangement links TRBV28 to TRBJ2-3; D uncertain. There are 14 residues in the CDR3. Germline V lookup: CDR1 MDHEN, CDR2 SYDVKM. V was clipped by 4 bases and J by 4 bases, with 12 bases between them.

The chain is built from TRBV20-1 and TRBJ1-5; D possibly corresponds to TRBD1 (5 bases). Trimming left V 3 bases short and J 2 bases short, with 14 bases between. The CDR3 length is 15 residues. CDR1 and CDR2 from the germline V gene are DFQATT and SNEGSKA (reference sequence). In DNA form, the CDR3 reads TGCAGTGCTAGGGGGGGGAGGGTGCGCAATCAGCCCCAGCATTTT. Protein product: CSARGGRVRNQPQHF.

This sequence joins TRBV7-3 and TRBJ2-3, with 8 bases that match TRBD2. The CDR3 is made up of 17 amino acids. Germline assignment: CDR1 SGHTA and CDR2 FQGTGA. V lost 3 bases and J lost 4; bases outside the gene matches: 12. Here the CDR3 reads CASSFAGGGLRADTQYF. DNA of the CDR3: TGTGCCAGCAGCTTCGCGGGGGGCGGGTTGAGGGCAGATACGCAGTATTTT. Drawing the rest from reference TRBV7-3 and TRBJ2-3, the complete variable domain is GAGVSQTPSNKVTEKGKYVELRCDPISGHTALYWYRQSLGQGPEFLIYFQGTGAADDSGLPNDRFFAVRPEGSVSTLKIQRTERGDSAVYLCASSFAGGGLRADTQYFGPGTRLTVL.

As concerns this clonotype: Mismatch with germline at one junction end may stem from a read error. This CDR3 is CSARTPDRDNGQFF. CDR3 nucleotides: TGCAGTGCTAGGACCCCAGATAGGGACAATGGGCAGTTCTTC. The V and J genes are TRBV20-1 and TRBJ2-1, with a weak D call TRBD1 (6 bases). The CDR3 runs 14 residues. Germline lookup yields CDR1 DFQATT and CDR2 SNEGSKA (reference sequence).

This clonotype was seen more than once but under ten times. The chain uses TRBV27 and TRBJ2-7; D may correspond to TRBD1 or TRBD2 (5 bases each). V was clipped by 3 bases and J by 3 bases, with 9 bases between them. The V gene's germline CDR1 is MNHEY and CDR2 SMNVEV (reference sequence). The CDR3 runs 13 residues. CDR3 nucleotides: TGTGCCAGCAGTTTGGGGGTTATCTACGAGCAGTACTTC. It specifies CASSLGVIYEQYF.

This clonotype appeared a few times. The chain is built from TRBV12-3 or TRBV12-4 and TRBJ2-3; 9 positions match TRBD2. V gave up 2 bases and J gave up 0 bases; unmatched junction bases: 3. The CDR3 extends over 16 amino acids. The CDR3 DNA reads as TGTGCCAGCAGTTTAAGGAGCGGGGGGAGCACAGATACGCAGTATTTT. It is translated as CASSLRSGGSTDTQYF.

This clonotype was picked up a small number of times. The chain carries TRBV7-2 and TRBJ2-3; a weak D match, TRBD1 (7 bases). CDR1 SGHTA and CDR2 FQGNSA come from the germline V gene. V lost 6 bases, J lost 4 bases, and 14 bases lay in between. The CDR3 length is 14 residues. The CDR3 DNA sequence: TGTGCCAGCAGACCCGGAGGGGGCTCAGATACGCAGTATTTT. Residues: CASRPGGGSDTQYF.

The V gene is TRBV20-1, the J gene TRBJ1-5; 9 nucleotides match TRBD1. This CDR3 is 13 amino acids long. Unmatched junction bases numbered 4, after V lost 5 bases and J lost 5 bases. Per germline, CDR1 DFQATT and CDR2 SNEGSKA (reference sequence). The CDR3 DNA follows: TGCAGTGCTTGGAGGACAGGGGATCAGCCCCAGCATTTT. Translated, it gives CSAWRTGDQPQHF.

In this sample, this clonotype turned up many times. This rearrangement joins TRBV20-1 to TRBJ2-3; 9 bases line up with TRBD2. The CDR3 is made up of 14 amino acids. V shed 6 bases, J shed 0 bases, and the junction held 4 bases outside the gene matches. Germline CDR1 is DFQATT and CDR2 is SNEGSKA (reference sequence). The DNA of the CDR3 is TGCAGTGCGGGCGGGGGGGCTAGCACAGATACGCAGTATTTT. This translates into CSAGGGASTDTQYF.

The chain carries TRBV28 and TRBJ1-2; D perhaps matches TRBD1 (5 bases). In germline, CDR1 is MDHEN, CDR2 SYDVKM. V lost 11 bases and J lost 2, with 15 bases in between. The CDR3 spans 13 residues. CDR3 nucleotide sequence: TGTGCCCACACTGGGGCGGACAACTATGGCTACACCTTC. This codes for CAHTGADNYGYTF.

The CDR3 nucleotides are TGTGCCAGCAGCTTGAACCGGGACACCCTATCCTACGAGCAGTACTTC. Amino acid sequence: CASSLNRDTLSYEQYF. V is TRBV7-2 and J is TRBJ2-7; TRBD1 might be the D (6 bases). The CDR3 consists of 16 residues. CDR1 and CDR2 (germline): SGHTA, FQGNSA. V lost 3 bases and J 1 base, leaving 16 bases between the germline ends. The full variable domain, its missing parts supplied by reference TRBV7-2 and TRBJ2-7, is GAGVSQSPSNKVTEKGKDVELRCDPISGHTALYWYRQSLGQGLEFLIYFQGNSAPDKSGLPSDRFSAERTGGSVSTLTIQRTQQEDSAVYLCASSLNRDTLSYEQYFGPGTRLTVT.

The chain uses TRBV4-2 and TRBJ2-3; 8 nucleotides agree with TRBD1. The ends lost 1 base at V and 4 bases at J; junction bases unmatched: 7. Germline assignment: CDR1 LGHNA and CDR2 YNFKEQ. The CDR3 is made up of 16 amino acids. CDR3 sequence: CASSQGQGTGADTQYF. The CDR3 DNA is TGTGCCAGCAGCCAAGGACAGGGGACGGGTGCAGATACGCAGTATTTT.

The chain uses TRBV20-1 and TRBJ2-5; TRBD2 matches at 11 bases. CDR3 length: 14 amino acids. J gave up 2 bases and V 5 bases, and 4 bases lay outside the gene matches. Looked up from germline, CDR1 is DFQATT and CDR2 is SNEGSKA (reference sequence). The CDR3 DNA reads as TGCAGTGCTGTGGGGACTAGCGGACAAGAGACCCAGTACTTC. As protein: CSAVGTSGQETQYF.

As concerns this clonotype: A read error may account for a junction end that differs from germline. The rearrangement joins TRBV7-2 to TRBJ2-4, with a tentative D call TRBD2 (6 bases). The germline gives CDR1 SGHTA, CDR2 FQGNSA. The length of the CDR3 is 15 residues. The CDR3, as DNA: TGTGCCAGCAGCTTAGGCGGGGTGGGCAAAAACAGTCAGTACTTC. Translating gives CASSLGGVGKNSQYF.

This clonotype was seen only a few times. This chain joins TRBV2 and TRBJ2-3, with D tentatively TRBD2 (5 bases). Germline V gives CDR1 SNHLY, CDR2 FYNNEI. There are 13 residues in the CDR3. The V end lost 8 bases, the J end lost 2 bases, and 11 bases lay between the germline ends. As DNA, the CDR3 is TGTGCCAGCCTCGGGGAACTCACAGATACGCAGTATTTT. As protein: CASLGELTDTQYF.

This clonotype was detected ten times or more. The CDR3: CASSQESLQRGDTQYF. In DNA form, the CDR3 reads TGCGCCAGCAGCCAAGAATCCCTACAGAGAGGAGATACGCAGTATTTT. V is TRBV4-3 and J is TRBJ2-3, with D hard to call. The V gene's germline CDR1 is LGHNA and CDR2 YSLEER. Trimming took 0 bases from V and 5 from J, leaving 15 bases between them. The CDR3 extends over 16 amino acids.

The chain carries TRBV29-1 and TRBJ2-7; 11 bases are a match to TRBD1. The CDR3 runs to 13 residues. J gave up 4 bases and V 7 bases, and 6 bases lay outside the gene matches. Germline V gene data show CDR1 as SQVTM and CDR2 as ANQGSEA. CDR3 DNA: TGCAGCGCTGTGGACAGGGGGCGTTACGAGCAGTACTTC. It codes for CSAVDRGRYEQYF.

This chain joins TRBV27 and TRBJ1-4; D perhaps matches TRBD1 (6 bases). The CDR3 loop spans 15 amino acids. Germline V gives CDR1 MNHEY, CDR2 SMNVEV (reference sequence). V was pared by 2 bases and J by 6 bases, with 13 bases between. CDR3 DNA sequence: TGTGCCAGCAGTTTAGGACGAGGGGGTCATGAAAAACTGTTTTTT. As protein: CASSLGRGGHEKLFF. The full variable domain, completed using reference TRBV27 and TRBJ1-4, is EAQVTQNPRYLITVTGKKLTVTCSQNMNHEYMSWYRQDPGLGLRQIYYSMNVEVTDKGDVPEGYKVSRKEKRNFPLILESPSPNQTSLYFCASSLGRGGHEKLFFGSGTQLSVL.

CDR3 in amino acids: CSPRRGNEQYF. CDR3 bases: TGCAGCCCGCGCCGCGGGAATGAGCAGTACTTC. The V and J genes are TRBV29-1 and TRBJ2-5; a weak D match, TRBD2 (6 bases). CDR1 SQVTM and CDR2 ANQGSEA come from the germline V gene. The length of the CDR3 is 11 residues. V was shortened by 8 bases and J by 11 bases, with 18 bases between the two germline ends.

J is TRBJ1-6 and V is TRBV30; D possibly corresponds to TRBD1 (6 bases). Germline CDR1 and CDR2: GTSNPN and SVGIG (reference sequence). The CDR3 spans 14 residues. V was pared by 5 bases and J by 7 bases, with 15 bases between. The CDR3 DNA reads as TGTGCCTGGCAATCCGGGACAAGAAATTCACCCCTCCACTTT. Translating gives CAWQSGTRNSPLHF.